A selection of T cell receptor beta chains follows, all from one sample in a study of cytomegalovirus exposure and HLA in healthy donors. Assay used: immunoSEQ multiplex PCR; TCRdb lists only in-frame clones, some missing. The sample lists about 110,000 clones, 95% occurring once. Sequences were obtained from PBMCs. These receptors were collected from a woman aged 18-29 years in good health and CMV-seronegative. Each CDR3 is given with its conserved first and last residue. Each record gives: J gene, V gene, CDR3 protein.

TRBJ2-1,TRBV7-3,CASSPEAGTSYNEQFF
TRBJ1-2,TRBV27,CASSFGGGSGYTF
TRBJ1-1,TRBV10-3,CAITWAGNTEAFF
TRBJ2-1,TRBV12-2,CASRLSGQGRFF
TRBJ1-2,TRBV7-9,CASSFPSGQGHNYGYTF
TRBJ2-1,TRBV7-9,CASSSSTGTASSYNEQFF
TRBJ2-1,TRBV5-6,CASSLADRVSEQFF
TRBJ1-5,TRBV28,CASSSSPGSGGNQPQHF
TRBJ1-1,TRBV7-2,CASSFGRQYVEAFF
TRBJ1-1,TRBV7-2,CASSLDGTANTEAFF
TRBJ2-7,TRBV5-6,CASSLRGYPTYEQYF
TRBJ2-5,TRBV18,CASSSGQGLETQYF
TRBJ1-5,TRBV5-6,CASSYWGVIGNQPQHF
TRBJ2-6,TRBV5-1,CASSLVLTGSSGANVLTF
TRBJ2-7,TRBV6-6,CASSKDRAYEQYF
TRBJ2-2,TRBV5-1,CASSPDREGTGELFF
TRBJ2-7,TRBV28,CASRVPGTGRNEQYF
TRBJ2-1,TRBV6-1,CASRLAGGIEQFF
TRBJ2-7,TRBV6-4,CASSDGCNYEQYF
TRBJ1-2,TRBV11-2,CASSKGQIKTDYGYTF
TRBJ2-7,TRBV5-1,CASSLVPGVYEQYF
TRBJ2-7,TRBV19,CASSPPGQGSYEQYF
TRBJ2-6,TRBV28,CASSPGTGYRRSGANVLTF
TRBJ2-1,TRBV28,CASRTGGSYNEQFF
TRBJ2-5,TRBV5-5,CASSGRTLQGSETQYF
TRBJ1-2,TRBV9,CASSVVGGPQTSYGYTF
TRBJ2-7,TRBV5-1,CASKPLGLVGGEQYF
TRBJ1-1,TRBV5-1,CASSLYRATEAFF
TRBJ1-1,TRBV11-1,CASGRGTGLNTEAFF